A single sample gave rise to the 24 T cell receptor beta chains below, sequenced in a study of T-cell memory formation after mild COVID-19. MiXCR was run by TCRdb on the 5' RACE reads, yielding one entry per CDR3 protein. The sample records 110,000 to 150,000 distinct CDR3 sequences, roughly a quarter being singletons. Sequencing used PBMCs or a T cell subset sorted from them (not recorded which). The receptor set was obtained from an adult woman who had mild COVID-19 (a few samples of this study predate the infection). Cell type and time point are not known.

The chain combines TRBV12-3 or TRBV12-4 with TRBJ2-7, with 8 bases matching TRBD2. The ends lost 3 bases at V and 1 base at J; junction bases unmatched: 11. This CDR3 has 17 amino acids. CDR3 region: CASSFSRLTGGSYEQYF. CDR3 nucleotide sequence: TGTGCCAGCAGTTTTTCCAGGTTGACGGGAGGGTCCTACGAGCAGTACTTC.

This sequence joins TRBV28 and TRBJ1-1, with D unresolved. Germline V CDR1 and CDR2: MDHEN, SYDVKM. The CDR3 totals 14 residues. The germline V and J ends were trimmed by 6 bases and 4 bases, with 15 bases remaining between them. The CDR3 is CASRDSTSTTEAFF. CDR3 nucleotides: TGTGCCAGCAGGGACTCGACGTCGACCACTGAAGCTTTCTTT.

Here the CDR3 reads CATSSHQPTSVYYNEQFF. The CDR3 DNA follows: TGTGCCACCAGCAGCCACCAACCCACTAGCGTATACTACAATGAGCAGTTCTTC. This rearrangement joins TRBV15 to TRBJ2-1; 7 positions agree with TRBD2. Germline V gives CDR1 LNHNV, CDR2 YYDKDF (reference sequence). This CDR3 has 18 amino acids. V lost 3 bases, J lost 3 bases, and 14 bases stayed unmatched. The whole variable domain, remainder taken from reference TRBV15 and TRBJ2-1, is DAMVIQNPRYQVTQFGKPVTLSCSQTLNHNVMYWYQQKSSQAPKLLFHYYDKDFNNEADTPDNFQSRRPNTSFCFLDIRSPGLGDTAMYLCATSSHQPTSVYYNEQFFGPGTRLTVL.

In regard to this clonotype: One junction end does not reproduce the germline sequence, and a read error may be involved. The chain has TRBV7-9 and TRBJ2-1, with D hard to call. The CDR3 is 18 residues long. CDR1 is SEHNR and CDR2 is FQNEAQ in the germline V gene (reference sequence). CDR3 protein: CASSSDRSPVSSDNEQFF. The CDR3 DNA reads TGTGCCAGCAGCTCCGATCGTAGCCCCGTGTCCTCCGACAATGAGCAGTTCTTC.

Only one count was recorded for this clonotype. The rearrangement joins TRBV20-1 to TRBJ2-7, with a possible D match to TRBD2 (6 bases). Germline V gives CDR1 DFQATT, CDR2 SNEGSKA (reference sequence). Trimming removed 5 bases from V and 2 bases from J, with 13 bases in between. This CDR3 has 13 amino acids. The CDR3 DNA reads TGCAGTGCTGAAGGTCCGGGGGCCTACGAGCAGTACTTC. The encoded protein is CSAEGPGAYEQYF.

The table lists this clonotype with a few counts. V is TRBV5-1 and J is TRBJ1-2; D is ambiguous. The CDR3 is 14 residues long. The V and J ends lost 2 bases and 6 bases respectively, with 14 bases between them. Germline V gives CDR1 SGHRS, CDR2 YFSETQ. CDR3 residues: CASSLRAAEDGYTF. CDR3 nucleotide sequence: TGCGCCAGCAGCTTAAGGGCAGCTGAGGATGGCTACACCTTC.

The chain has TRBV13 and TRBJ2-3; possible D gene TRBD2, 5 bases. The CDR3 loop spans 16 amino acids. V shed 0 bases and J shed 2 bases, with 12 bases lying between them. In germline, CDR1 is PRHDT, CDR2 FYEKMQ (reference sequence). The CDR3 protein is CASSLGADLSTDTQYF. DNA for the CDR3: TGTGCCAGCAGCTTAGGGGCGGACTTATCCACAGATACGCAGTATTTT.

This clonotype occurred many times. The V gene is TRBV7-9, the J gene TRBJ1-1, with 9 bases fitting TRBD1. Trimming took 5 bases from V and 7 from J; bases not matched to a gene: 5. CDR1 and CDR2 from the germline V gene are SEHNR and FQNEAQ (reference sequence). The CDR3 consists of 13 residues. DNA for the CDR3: TGTGCCAGCAGCCCAGGGACAGGGCTTGAAGCTTTCTTT. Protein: CASSPGTGLEAFF.

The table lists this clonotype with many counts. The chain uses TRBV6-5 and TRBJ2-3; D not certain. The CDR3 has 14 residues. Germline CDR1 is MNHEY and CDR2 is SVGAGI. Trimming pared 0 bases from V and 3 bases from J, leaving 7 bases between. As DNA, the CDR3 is TGTGCCAGCAGTTACTCGCCGGGTACAGATACGCAGTATTTT. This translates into CASSYSPGTDTQYF.

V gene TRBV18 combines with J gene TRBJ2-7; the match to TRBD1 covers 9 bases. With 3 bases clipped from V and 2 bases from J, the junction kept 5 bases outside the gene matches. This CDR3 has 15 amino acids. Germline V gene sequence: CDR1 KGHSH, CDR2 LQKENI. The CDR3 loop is CASSPSGTGPYEQYF. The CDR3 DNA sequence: TGTGCCAGCTCACCGTCCGGGACAGGGCCCTACGAGCAGTACTTC.

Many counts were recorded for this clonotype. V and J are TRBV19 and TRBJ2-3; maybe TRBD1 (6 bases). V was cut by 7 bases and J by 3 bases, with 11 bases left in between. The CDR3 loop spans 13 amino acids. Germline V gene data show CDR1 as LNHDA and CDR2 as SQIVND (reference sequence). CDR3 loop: CASTPTGTDTQYF. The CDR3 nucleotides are TGTGCCAGTACCCCAACAGGGACAGATACGCAGTATTTT.

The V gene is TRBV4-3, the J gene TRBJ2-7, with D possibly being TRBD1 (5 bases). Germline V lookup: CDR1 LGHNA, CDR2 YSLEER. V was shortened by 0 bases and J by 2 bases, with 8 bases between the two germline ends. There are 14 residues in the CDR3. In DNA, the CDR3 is TGCGCCAGCAGCCAAGATAAGGGGACCTACGAGCAGTACTTC. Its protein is CASSQDKGTYEQYF.

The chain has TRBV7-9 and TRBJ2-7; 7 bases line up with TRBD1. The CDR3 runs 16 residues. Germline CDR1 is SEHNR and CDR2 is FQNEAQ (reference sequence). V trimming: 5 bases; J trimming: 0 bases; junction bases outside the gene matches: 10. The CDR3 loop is CASSQTTGERSYEQYF. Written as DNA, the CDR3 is TGTGCCAGCAGCCAGACCACAGGGGAACGCTCCTACGAGCAGTACTTC.

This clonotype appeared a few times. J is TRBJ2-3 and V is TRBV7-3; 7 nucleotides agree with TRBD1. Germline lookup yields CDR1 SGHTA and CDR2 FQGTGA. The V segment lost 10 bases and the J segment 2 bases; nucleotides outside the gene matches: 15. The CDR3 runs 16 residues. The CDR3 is CANTRCIQGNTDTQYF. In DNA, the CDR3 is TGTGCCAACACCCGATGTATACAGGGGAACACAGATACGCAGTATTTT.

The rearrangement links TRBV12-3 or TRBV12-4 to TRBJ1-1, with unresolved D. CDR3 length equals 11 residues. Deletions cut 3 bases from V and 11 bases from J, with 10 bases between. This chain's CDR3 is CASSLGRAAFF. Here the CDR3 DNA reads TGTGCCAGCAGTTTGGGAAGGGCGGCTTTCTTT.

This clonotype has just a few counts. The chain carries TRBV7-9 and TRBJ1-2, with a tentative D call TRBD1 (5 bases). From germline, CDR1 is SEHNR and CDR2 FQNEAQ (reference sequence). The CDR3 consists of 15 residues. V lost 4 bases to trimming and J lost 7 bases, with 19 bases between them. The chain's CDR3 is CASSSITSGFPGYTF. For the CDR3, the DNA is TGTGCCAGCAGCTCCATCACGTCAGGGTTTCCTGGCTACACCTTC.

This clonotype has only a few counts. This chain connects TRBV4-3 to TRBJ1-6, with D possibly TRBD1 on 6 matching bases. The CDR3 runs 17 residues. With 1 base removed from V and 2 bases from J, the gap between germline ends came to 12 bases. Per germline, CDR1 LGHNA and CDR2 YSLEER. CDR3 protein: CASSQGTGAAYNSPLHF. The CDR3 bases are TGCGCCAGCAGCCAAGGGACGGGGGCAGCCTATAATTCACCCCTCCACTTT.

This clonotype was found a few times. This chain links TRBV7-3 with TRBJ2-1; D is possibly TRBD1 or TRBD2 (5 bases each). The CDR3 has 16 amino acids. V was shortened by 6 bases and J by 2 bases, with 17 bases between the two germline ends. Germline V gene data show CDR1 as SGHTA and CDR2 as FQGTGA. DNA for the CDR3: TGTGCCAGCAGTTCCGATACGGGACGCCCCTACAATGAGCAGTTCTTC. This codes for CASSSDTGRPYNEQFF.

CDR3 in DNA: TGTGCCAGCAGTTTGGAGCAGGGTCTTGGTGAGGGAGATGGCTACACCTTC. Its protein product is CASSLEQGLGEGDGYTF. The chain is built from TRBV6-2 or TRBV6-3 and TRBJ1-2; D perhaps matches TRBD1 (5 bases). CDR3 length: 17 residues. CDR1 is MNHEY, CDR2 SVGEGT, per germline. Trimming shortened V by 4 bases and J by 6 bases, and 24 bases separated the two germline ends.

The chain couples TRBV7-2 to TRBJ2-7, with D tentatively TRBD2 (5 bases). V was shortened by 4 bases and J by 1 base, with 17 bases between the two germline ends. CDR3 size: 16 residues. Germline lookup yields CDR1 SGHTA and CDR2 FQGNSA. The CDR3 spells CASSSGSLASSYEQYF. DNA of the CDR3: TGTGCCAGCAGCTCTGGGAGCCTAGCTTCGTCCTACGAGCAGTACTTC.

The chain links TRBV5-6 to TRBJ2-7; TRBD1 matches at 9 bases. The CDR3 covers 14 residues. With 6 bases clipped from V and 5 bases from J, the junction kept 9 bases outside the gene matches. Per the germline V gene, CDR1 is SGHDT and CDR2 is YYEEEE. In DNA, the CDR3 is TGTGCCAGCAACACCGGGACAGGGTCGGACGAGCAGTACTTC. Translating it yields CASNTGTGSDEQYF.

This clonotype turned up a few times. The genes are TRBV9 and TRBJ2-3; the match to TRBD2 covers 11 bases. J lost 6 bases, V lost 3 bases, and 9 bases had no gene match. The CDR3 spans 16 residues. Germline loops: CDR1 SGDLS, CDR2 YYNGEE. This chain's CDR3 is CASSADSGRESDTQYF. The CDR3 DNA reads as TGTGCCAGCAGCGCGGATAGCGGGAGGGAGTCGGATACGCAGTATTTT.

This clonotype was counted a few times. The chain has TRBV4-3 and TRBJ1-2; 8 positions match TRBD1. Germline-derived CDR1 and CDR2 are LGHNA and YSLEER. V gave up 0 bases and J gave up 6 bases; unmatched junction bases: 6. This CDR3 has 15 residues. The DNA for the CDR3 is TGCGCCAGCAGCCAAGATCTCTTGACAGGGGATGGCTACACCTTC. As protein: CASSQDLLTGDGYTF.

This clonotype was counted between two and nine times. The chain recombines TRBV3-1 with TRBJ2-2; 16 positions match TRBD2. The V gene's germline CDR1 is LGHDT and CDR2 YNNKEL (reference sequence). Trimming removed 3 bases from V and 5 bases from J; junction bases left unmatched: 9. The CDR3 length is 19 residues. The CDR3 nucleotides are TGTGCCAGCAGCCAGCCGGGACTAGCGGGGGGGCCTTCGACCGGGGAGCTGTTTTTT. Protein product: CASSQPGLAGGPSTGELFF.